This TCR beta chain comes out of a study of shared clonotypes between healthy human individuals. Study-wide context: Those who served as donors were a couple of women and three men between the ages of 18 and 49.

CD45RO-negative, CCR7-positively selected cells formed the naive CD8 fraction, excluding terminally differentiated effector memory CD45RA+ cells. Trimming took off 5 bases at V and 1 base at J, with 15 bases between the two ends. CDR3 length: 16 residues. Per the germline V gene, CDR1 is MNHEY and CDR2 is SMNVEV (reference sequence). Per the original methods: ImmunoSEQ supplied junction-only sequences lacking quality scores, so filtering was different. Sequencing was performed with immunoSEQ multiplex PCR; in TCRdb, only in-frame clones are kept and a portion is missing. V and J calls and clone size are given by that table; D and trimming were obtained from the DNA. Here the sample spans about 2.2 million clones, 93% being singletons.

Sequencing input: naive CD8+ T cells from PBMCs. The chain employs TRBV27 and TRBJ1-5; D is undetermined. The receptor comes from a man younger than 35 in good health. Some clones in this sample may be carry-over from other donors' samples. CDR3 region: CASSTTTGGSNQPQHF. CDR3 in DNA: TGTGCCAGCAGTACAACGACGGGAGGGAGCAATCAGCCCCAGCATTTT.